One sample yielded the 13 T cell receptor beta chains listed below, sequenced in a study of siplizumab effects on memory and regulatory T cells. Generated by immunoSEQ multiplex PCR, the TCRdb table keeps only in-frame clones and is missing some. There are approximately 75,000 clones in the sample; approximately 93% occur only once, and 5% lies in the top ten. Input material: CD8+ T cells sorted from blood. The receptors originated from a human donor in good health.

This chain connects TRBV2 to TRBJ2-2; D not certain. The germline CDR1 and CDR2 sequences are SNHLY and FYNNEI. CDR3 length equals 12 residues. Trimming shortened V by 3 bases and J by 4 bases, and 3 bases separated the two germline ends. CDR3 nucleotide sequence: TGTGCCAGCAGTGAGTTCACCGGGGAGCTGTTTTTT. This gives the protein CASSEFTGELFF.

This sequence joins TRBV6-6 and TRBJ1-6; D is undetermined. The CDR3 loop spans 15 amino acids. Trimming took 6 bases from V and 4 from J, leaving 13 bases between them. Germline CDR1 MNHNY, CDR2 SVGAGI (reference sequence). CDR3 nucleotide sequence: TGTGCCAGCAGAGAGATTACGGGATATAATTCACCCCTCCACTTT. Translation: CASREITGYNSPLHF.

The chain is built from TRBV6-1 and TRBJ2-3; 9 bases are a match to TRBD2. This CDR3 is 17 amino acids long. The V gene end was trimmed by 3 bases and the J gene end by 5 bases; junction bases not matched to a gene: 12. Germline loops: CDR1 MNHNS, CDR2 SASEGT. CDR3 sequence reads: CASSDLPGGGAVDTQYF. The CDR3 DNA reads TGTGCCAGCAGTGATCTGCCTGGCGGGGGGGCGGTAGATACGCAGTATTTT.

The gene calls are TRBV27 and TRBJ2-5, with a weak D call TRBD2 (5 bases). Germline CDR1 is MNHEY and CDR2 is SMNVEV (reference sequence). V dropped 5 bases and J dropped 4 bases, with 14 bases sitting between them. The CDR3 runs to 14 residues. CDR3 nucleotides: TGTGCCAGCAGTCCCGATACGGGGTTAGAGACCCAGTACTTC. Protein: CASSPDTGLETQYF.

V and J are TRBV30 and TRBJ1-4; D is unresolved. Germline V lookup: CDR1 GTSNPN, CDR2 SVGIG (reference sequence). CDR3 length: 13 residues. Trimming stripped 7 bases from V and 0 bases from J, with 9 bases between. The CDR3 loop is CASWRATNEKLFF. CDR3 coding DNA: TGTGCCTCCTGGAGAGCAACTAATGAAAAACTGTTTTTT.

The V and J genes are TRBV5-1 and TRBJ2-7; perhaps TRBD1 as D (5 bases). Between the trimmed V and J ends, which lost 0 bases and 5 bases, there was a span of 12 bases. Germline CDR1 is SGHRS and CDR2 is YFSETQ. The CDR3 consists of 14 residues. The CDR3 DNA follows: TGCGCCAGCAGCTTGGATGGCGTAGGGGACGAGCAGTACTTC. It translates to CASSLDGVGDEQYF.

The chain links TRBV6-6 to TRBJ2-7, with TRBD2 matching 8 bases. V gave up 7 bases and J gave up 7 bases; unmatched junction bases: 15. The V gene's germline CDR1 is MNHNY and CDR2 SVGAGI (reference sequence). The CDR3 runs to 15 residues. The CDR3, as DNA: TGTGCCAGCACCCTAACCGGGGGGGGATCCAAAGAGCAGTACTTC. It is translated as CASTLTGGGSKEQYF.

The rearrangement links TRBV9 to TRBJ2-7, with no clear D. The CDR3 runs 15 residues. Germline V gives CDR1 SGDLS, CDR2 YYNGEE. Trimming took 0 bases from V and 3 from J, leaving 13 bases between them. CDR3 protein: CASSVGVGTNYEQYF. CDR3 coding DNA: TGTGCCAGCAGCGTAGGTGTAGGCACCAACTACGAGCAGTACTTC.

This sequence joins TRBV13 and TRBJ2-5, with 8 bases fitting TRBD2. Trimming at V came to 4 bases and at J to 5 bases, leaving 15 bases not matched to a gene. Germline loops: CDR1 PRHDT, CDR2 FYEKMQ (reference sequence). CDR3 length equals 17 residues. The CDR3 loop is CASSSQSGSGGRETQYF. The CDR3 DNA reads TGTGCCAGCAGCTCCCAGAGTGGGAGCGGGGGTAGGGAGACCCAGTACTTC. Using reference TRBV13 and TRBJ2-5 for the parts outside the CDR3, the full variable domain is AAGVIQSPRHLIKEKRETATLKCYPIPRHDTVYWYQQGPGQDPQFLISFYEKMQSDKGSIPDRFSAQQFSDYHSELNMSSLELGDSALYFCASSSQSGSGGRETQYFGPGTRLLVL.

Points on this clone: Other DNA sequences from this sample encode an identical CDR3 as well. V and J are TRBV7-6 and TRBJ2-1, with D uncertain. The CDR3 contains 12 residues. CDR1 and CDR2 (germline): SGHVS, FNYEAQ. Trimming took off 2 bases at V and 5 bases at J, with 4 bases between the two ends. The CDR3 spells CASSLTDNEQFF. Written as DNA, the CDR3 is TGTGCCAGCAGCTTAACAGACAATGAGCAGTTCTTC.

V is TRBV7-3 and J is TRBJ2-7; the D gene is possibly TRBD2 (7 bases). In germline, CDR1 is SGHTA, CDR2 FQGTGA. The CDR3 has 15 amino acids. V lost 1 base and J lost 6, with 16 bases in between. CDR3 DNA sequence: TGTGCCAGCAGCTTAATGGGCGCGGGGGACACCGAGCAGTACTTC. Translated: CASSLMGAGDTEQYF. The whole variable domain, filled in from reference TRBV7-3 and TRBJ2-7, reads GAGVSQTPSNKVTEKGKYVELRCDPISGHTALYWYRQSLGQGPEFLIYFQGTGAADDSGLPNDRFFAVRPEGSVSTLKIQRTERGDSAVYLCASSLMGAGDTEQYFGPGTRLTVT.

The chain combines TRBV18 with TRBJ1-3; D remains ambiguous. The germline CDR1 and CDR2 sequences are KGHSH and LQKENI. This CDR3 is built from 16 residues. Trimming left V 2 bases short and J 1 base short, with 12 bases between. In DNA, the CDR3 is TGTGCCAGCTCACCAATGTCGGCAATATCTGGAAACACCATATATTTT. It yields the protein CASSPMSAISGNTIYF. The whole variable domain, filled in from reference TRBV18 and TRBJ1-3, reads NAGVMQNPRHLVRRRGQEARLRCSPMKGHSHVYWYRQLPEEGLKFMVYLQKENIIDESGMPKERFSAEFPKEGPSILRIQQVVRGDSAAYFCASSPMSAISGNTIYFGEGSWLTVV.

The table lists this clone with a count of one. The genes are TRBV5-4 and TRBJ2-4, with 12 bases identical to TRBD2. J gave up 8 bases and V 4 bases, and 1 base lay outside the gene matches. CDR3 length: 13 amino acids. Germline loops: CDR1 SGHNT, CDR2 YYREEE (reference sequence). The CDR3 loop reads CASSRTSGDIQYF. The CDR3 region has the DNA TGTGCCAGCAGCCGGACTAGCGGGGACATTCAGTACTTC.